Reported below is one T cell receptor beta chain. Seattle's cohort entered during active infection and was followed longitudinally. This sample was included in a study of blood T cell repertoires in COVID-19. Study context: Samples of COVID-19 (acute and convalescent) were obtained from the United States, Italy and Spain. In each case, the material was cDNA or gDNA derived from T cells, B-cell-depleted T cells, or PBMCs.

Germline V lookup: CDR1 SGHAT, CDR2 FQNNGV. V was shortened by 5 bases and J by 5 bases, with 9 bases between the two germline ends. CDR3 size: 12 residues. Original analysis: Estimated nucleated cell counts came from reference gene primer amplification. Clones were read by immunoSEQ multiplex PCR, and TCRdb kept only the in-frame ones, dropping some. V, J and clone size derive from that table, while D and trimming were established from the DNA sequence. The table records roughly 400,000 clones, around 87% of them present only once. The clonotype originates from a woman in her fifties or sixties with COVID-19, enrolled during active disease. The genes are TRBV11-2 and TRBJ2-5; D is ambiguous. Sequenced material: peripheral blood. The CDR3 loop is CASSAARETQYF. In DNA form, the CDR3 reads TGTGCCAGCAGCGCCGCGAGGGAGACCCAGTACTTC.